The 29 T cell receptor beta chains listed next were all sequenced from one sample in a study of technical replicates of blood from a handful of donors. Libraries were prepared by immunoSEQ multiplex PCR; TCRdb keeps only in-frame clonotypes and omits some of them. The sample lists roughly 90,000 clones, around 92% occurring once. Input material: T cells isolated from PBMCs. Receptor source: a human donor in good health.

The CDR3 is CASSSRTADTQYF. The CDR3 bases are TGCGCCAGCAGCTCCCGGACAGCAGATACGCAGTATTTT. The chain employs TRBV5-1 and TRBJ2-3, with D possibly TRBD1 on 6 matching bases. The CDR3 length is 13 residues. The V end lost 3 bases, the J end lost 4 bases, and 9 bases lay between the germline ends. Germline CDR1 SGHRS, CDR2 YFSETQ. The full variable domain, rest sourced from reference TRBV5-1 and TRBJ2-3, is KAGVTQTPRYLIKTRGQQVTLSCSPISGHRSVSWYQQTPGQGLQFLFEYFSETQRNKGNFPGRFSGRQFSNSRSEMNVSTLELGDSALYLCASSSRTADTQYFGPGTRLTVL.

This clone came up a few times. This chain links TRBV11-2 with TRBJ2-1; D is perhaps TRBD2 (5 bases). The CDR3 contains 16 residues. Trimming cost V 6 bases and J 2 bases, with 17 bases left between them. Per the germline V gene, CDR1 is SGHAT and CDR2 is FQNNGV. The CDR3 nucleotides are TGTGCCAGCAGTCTAGAGGGCCAGAAGACCTACAATGAGCAGTTCTTC. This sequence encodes CASSLEGQKTYNEQFF.

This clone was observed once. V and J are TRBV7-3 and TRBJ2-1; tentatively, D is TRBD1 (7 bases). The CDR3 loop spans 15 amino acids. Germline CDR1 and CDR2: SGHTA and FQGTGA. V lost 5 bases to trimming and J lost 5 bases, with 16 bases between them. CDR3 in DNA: TGTGCCAGCAGCCCCCAGGGGGGTGGAAACAATGAGCAGTTCTTC. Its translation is CASSPQGGGNNEQFF. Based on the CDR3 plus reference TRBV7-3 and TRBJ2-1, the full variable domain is GAGVSQTPSNKVTEKGKYVELRCDPISGHTALYWYRQSLGQGPEFLIYFQGTGAADDSGLPNDRFFAVRPEGSVSTLKIQRTERGDSAVYLCASSPQGGGNNEQFFGPGTRLTVL.

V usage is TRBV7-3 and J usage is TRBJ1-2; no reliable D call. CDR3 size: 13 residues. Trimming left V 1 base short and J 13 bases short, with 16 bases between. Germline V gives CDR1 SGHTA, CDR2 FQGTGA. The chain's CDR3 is CASSLIGASDVTF. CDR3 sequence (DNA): TGTGCCAGCAGCTTAATTGGAGCCAGTGACGTCACCTTC.

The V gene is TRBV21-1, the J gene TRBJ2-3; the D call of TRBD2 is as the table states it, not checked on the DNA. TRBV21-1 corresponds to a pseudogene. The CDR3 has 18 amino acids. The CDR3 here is CASSKVRRALSGTDTQYF. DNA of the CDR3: TGTGCCAGCAGCAAAGTACGGCGGGCCTTGTCTGGCACAGATACGCAGTATTTT.

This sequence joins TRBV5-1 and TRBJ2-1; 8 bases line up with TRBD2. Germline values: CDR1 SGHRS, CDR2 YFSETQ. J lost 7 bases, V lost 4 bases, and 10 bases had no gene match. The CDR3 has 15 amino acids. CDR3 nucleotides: TGCGCCAGCAGCCAGGGACTAGTCCTCATAAATGAGCAGTTCTTC. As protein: CASSQGLVLINEQFF. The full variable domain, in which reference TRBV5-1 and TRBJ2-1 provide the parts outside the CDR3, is KAGVTQTPRYLIKTRGQQVTLSCSPISGHRSVSWYQQTPGQGLQFLFEYFSETQRNKGNFPGRFSGRQFSNSRSEMNVSTLELGDSALYLCASSQGLVLINEQFFGPGTRLTVL.

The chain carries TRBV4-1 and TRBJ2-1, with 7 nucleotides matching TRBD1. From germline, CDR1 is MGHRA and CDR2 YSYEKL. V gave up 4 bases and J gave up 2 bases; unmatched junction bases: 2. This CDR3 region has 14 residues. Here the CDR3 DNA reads TGCGCCAGCAGCCCCACAGGGGCCTACAATGAGCAGTTCTTC. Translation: CASSPTGAYNEQFF.

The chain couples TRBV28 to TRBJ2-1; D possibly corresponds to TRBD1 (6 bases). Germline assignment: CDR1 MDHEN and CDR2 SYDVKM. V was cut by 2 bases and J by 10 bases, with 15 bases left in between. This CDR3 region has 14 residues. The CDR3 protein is CASSLVSTGPEQFF. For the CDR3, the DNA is TGTGCCAGCAGTTTAGTCTCTACAGGGCCCGAGCAGTTCTTC.

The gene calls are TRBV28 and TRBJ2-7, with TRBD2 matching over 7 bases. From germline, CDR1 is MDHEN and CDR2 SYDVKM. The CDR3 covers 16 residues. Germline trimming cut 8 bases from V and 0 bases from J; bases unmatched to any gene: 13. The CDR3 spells CASCLGAGASSYEQYF. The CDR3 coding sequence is TGTGCCAGCTGTCTTGGGGCGGGAGCCAGCTCCTACGAGCAGTACTTC. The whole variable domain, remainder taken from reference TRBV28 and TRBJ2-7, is DVKVTQSSRYLVKRTGEKVFLECVQDMDHENMFWYRQDPGLGLRLIYFSYDVKMKEKGDIPEGYSVSREKKERFSLILESASTNQTSMYLCASCLGAGASSYEQYFGPGTRLTVT.

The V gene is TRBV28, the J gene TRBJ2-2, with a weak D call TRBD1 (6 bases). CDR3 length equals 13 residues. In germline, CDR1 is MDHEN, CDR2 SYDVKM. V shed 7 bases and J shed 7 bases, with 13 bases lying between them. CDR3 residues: CASIGLRGGELFF. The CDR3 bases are TGTGCCAGCATAGGACTCAGGGGCGGGGAGCTGTTTTTT.

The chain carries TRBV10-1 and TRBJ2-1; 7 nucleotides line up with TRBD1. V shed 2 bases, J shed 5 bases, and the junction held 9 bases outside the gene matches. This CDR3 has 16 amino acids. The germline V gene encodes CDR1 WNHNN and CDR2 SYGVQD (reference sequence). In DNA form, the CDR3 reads TGCGCCAGCAGTGAGCCGCCGGGACAGAGAAACAATGAGCAGTTCTTC. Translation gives CASSEPPGQRNNEQFF.

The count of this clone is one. The CDR3 bases are TGTGCCAGCAGCTTACTAGACAATGAGCAGTTCTTC. This sequence encodes CASSLLDNEQFF. The chain uses TRBV5-6 and TRBJ2-1, with D perhaps TRBD2 (5 bases). Per the germline V gene, CDR1 is SGHDT and CDR2 is YYEEEE. Trimming stripped 2 bases from V and 5 bases from J, with 5 bases between. The CDR3 runs to 12 residues.

CDR3 sequence: CASRGELTNRGHYGYTF. The CDR3 nucleotides read TGTGCCAGTAGAGGGGAGCTTACCAACAGGGGCCACTATGGCTACACCTTC. The J gene is TRBJ1-2, the V gene TRBV19, with TRBD1 matching over 7 bases. The trim removed 6 bases at V and 3 bases at J, leaving 16 bases unmatched. Germline CDR1 reads LNHDA; CDR2 reads SQIVND (reference sequence). This CDR3 is built from 17 residues.

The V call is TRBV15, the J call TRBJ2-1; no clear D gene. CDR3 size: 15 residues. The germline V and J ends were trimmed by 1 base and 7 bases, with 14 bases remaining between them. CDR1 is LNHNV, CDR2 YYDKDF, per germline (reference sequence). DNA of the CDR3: TGTGCCACCAGCAGAGGTGGGCAATCGGATAATGAGCAGTTCTTC. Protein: CATSRGGQSDNEQFF.

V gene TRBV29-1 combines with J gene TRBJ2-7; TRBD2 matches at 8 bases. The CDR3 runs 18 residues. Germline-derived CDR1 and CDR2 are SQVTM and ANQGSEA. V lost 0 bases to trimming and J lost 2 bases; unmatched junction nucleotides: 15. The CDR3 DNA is TGCAGCGTTGAAGACGGGGGGGAGGTGACAGGTGCCCCCTACGAGCAGTACTTC. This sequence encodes CSVEDGGEVTGAPYEQYF.

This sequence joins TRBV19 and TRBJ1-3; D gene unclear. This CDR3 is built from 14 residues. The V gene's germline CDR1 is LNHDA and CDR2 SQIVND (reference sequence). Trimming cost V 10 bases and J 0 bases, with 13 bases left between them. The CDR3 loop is CATGRGVSGNTIYF. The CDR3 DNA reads TGTGCCACCGGCCGCGGGGTCTCTGGAAACACCATATATTTT.

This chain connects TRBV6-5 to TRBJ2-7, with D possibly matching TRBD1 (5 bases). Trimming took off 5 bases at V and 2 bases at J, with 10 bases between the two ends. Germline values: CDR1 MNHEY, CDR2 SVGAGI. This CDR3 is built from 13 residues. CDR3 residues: CASSIQATYEQYF. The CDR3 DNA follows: TGTGCCAGCAGTATACAGGCCACCTACGAGCAGTACTTC.

The DNA for the CDR3 is TGTGCCAGCAGACATCCCGGAGGCCGGGGGAATGAGCAGTTCTTC. Amino acids: CASRHPGGRGNEQFF. The chain is built from TRBV28 and TRBJ2-1; a possible D gene is TRBD2 (6 bases). Trimming cost V 6 bases and J 7 bases, with 19 bases left between them. There are 15 residues in the CDR3. Germline V lookup: CDR1 MDHEN, CDR2 SYDVKM.

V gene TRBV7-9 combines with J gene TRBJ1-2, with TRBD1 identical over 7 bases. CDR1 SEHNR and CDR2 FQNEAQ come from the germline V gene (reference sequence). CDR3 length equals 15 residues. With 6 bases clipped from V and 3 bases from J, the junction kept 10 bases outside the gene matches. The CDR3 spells CASSDFNRGDYGYTF. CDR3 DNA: TGTGCCAGCAGTGATTTTAACAGGGGCGACTATGGCTACACCTTC.

CDR3 sequence (DNA): TGTGCCAGCACCTCAGGGGTAGGCTACAATGAGCAGTTCTTC. Protein: CASTSGVGYNEQFF. The genes are TRBV27 and TRBJ2-1, with a tentative D call TRBD1 (6 bases). This CDR3 contains 14 residues. The ends were cut back, 7 bases at V and 3 bases at J, with 13 bases in the middle. Germline CDR1 and CDR2: MNHEY and SMNVEV (reference sequence).

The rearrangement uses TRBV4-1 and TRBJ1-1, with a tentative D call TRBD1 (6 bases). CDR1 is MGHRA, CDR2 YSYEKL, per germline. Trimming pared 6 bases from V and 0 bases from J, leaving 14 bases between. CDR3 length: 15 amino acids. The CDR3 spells CASRFSGTLNTEAFF. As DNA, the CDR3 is TGCGCCAGCAGATTTTCCGGGACATTGAACACTGAAGCTTTCTTT.

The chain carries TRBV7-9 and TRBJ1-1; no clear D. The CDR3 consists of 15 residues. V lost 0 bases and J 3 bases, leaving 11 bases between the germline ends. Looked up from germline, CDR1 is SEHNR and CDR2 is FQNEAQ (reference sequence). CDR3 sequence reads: CASSLAGRGYTEAFF. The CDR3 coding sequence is TGTGCCAGCAGCTTAGCCGGCCGGGGTTACACTGAAGCTTTCTTT.

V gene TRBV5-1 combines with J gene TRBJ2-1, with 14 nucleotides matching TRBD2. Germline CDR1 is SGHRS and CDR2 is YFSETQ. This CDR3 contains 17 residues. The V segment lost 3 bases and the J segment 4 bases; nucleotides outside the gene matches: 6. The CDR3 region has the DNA TGCGCCAGCAGCTCCGGACTAGCGGGGGGCCAATACAATGAGCAGTTCTTC. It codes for CASSSGLAGGQYNEQFF.

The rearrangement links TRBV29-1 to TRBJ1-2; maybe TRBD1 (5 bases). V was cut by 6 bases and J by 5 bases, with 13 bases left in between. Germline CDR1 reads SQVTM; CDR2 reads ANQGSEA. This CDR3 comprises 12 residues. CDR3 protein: CSVRDFSYGYTF. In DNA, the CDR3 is TGCAGCGTGAGGGACTTCTCTTATGGCTACACCTTC.

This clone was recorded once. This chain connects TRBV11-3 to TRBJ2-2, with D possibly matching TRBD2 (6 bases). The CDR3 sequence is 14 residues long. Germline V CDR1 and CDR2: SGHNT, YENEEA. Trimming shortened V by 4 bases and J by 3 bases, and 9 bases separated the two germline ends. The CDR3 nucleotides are TGTGCCAGCAGCTCCGGCGGGGACACCGGGGAGCTGTTTTTT. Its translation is CASSSGGDTGELFF.

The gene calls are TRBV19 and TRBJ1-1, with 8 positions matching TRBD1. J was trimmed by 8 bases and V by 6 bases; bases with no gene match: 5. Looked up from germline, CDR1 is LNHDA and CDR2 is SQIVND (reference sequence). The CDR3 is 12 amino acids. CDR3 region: CASRNRDREAFF. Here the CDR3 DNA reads TGTGCCAGTAGGAACCGGGACAGGGAAGCTTTCTTT.

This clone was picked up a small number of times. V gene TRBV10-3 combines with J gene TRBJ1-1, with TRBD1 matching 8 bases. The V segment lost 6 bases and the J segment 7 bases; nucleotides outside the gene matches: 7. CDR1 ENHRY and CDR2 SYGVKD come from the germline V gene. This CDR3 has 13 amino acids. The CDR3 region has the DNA TGTGCCATCAGAATGACAGGGGATAATGAAGCTTTCTTT. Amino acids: CAIRMTGDNEAFF.

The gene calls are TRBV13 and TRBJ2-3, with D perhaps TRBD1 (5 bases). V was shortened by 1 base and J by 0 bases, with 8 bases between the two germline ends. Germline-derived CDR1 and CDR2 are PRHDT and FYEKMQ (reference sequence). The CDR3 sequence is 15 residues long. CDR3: CASSLVTASTDTQYF. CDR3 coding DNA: TGTGCCAGCAGCTTAGTGACAGCTAGCACAGATACGCAGTATTTT.

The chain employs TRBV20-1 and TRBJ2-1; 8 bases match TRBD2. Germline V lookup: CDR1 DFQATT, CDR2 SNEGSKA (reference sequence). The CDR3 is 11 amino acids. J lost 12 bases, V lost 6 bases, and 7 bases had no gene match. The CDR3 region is CSAQTGGLQFF. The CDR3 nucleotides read TGCAGTGCACAGACGGGGGGGTTGCAGTTCTTC.